This is a list of T cell receptor beta chains from one sample in a study of cytomegalovirus exposure and HLA in healthy donors. Profiling relied on immunoSEQ multiplex PCR, and the TCRdb table lists in-frame clones only, not all of them. Of 350,000 or so clones listed, roughly 88% are singletons. The material sequenced was PBMCs. These receptors all stem from a woman in her late teens or twenties in good health and CMV-seronegative. CDR3s include the opening cysteine and the closing phenylalanine or tryptophan. The order of the fields is D gene, clone size, V gene, J gene, CDR3 DNA, CDR3 protein. A D gene is named only where the DNA matches it firmly. A clone size is listed for some rows: how often the clone was seen (once, few, many), or a class if it is expanded.

d_call: TRBD2; clone_size: .; v_call: TRBV5-5; j_call: TRBJ2-5; cdr3_nt: TGTGCCAGCAGCTCCCTAACTAGCGGTCCCCAAGAGACCCAGTACTTC; cdr3_aa: CASSSLTSGPQETQYF
d_call: TRBD2; clone_size: .; v_call: TRBV6-1; j_call: TRBJ2-7; cdr3_nt: TGTGCCAGCAGACCTAGCGGGAGGGCCTTTGAGCAGTACTTC; cdr3_aa: CASRPSGRAFEQYF
d_call: .; clone_size: many; v_call: TRBV6-5; j_call: TRBJ2-2; cdr3_nt: TGTGCCAGCAGTTACGACTCCGGGACCGGGGAGCTGTTTTTT; cdr3_aa: CASSYDSGTGELFF
d_call: TRBD2; clone_size: .; v_call: TRBV6-1; j_call: TRBJ2-3; cdr3_nt: TGTGCCAGCAGACTAGCGGGAGAGGCAGATACGCAGTATTTT; cdr3_aa: CASRLAGEADTQYF
d_call: TRBD1; clone_size: .; v_call: TRBV27; j_call: TRBJ2-3; cdr3_nt: TGTGCCAGCAGTTTATCTAACAGGGGTGCGGCAGATACGCAGTATTTT; cdr3_aa: CASSLSNRGAADTQYF
d_call: .; clone_size: .; v_call: TRBV18; j_call: TRBJ2-2; cdr3_nt: TGTGCCAGCTCACCTCCTTCGGCGGCGGGGGAGCTGTTTTTT; cdr3_aa: CASSPPSAAGELFF
d_call: .; clone_size: once; v_call: TRBV29-1; j_call: TRBJ2-3; cdr3_nt: TGCAGCGGACAGCACGATACGCAGTATTTT; cdr3_aa: CSGQHDTQYF
d_call: TRBD1; clone_size: .; v_call: TRBV28; j_call: TRBJ1-2; cdr3_nt: TGTGCCAGCAGTTCGACAGGGGCGTTTTTCTATGGCTACACCTTC; cdr3_aa: CASSSTGAFFYGYTF
d_call: TRBD1; clone_size: once; v_call: TRBV10-3; j_call: TRBJ2-1; cdr3_nt: TGTGCCATCAGTGAGCCCGGACAGGGCCAAGAGCAGTTCTTC; cdr3_aa: CAISEPGQGQEQFF
d_call: .; clone_size: .; v_call: TRBV2; j_call: TRBJ2-1; cdr3_nt: TGTGCCAGCAGTGTGGGCGGGTTCTCCTACAATGAGCAGTTCTTC; cdr3_aa: CASSVGGFSYNEQFF
d_call: TRBD2; clone_size: .; v_call: TRBV28; j_call: TRBJ2-7; cdr3_nt: TGTGCCAGCAGTCACGGGGGAGCGGGAGGCCTTGGAACCTACGAGCAGTACTTC; cdr3_aa: CASSHGGAGGLGTYEQYF
d_call: .; clone_size: .; v_call: TRBV27; j_call: TRBJ2-1; cdr3_nt: TGTGCCAGCAGCCGGGGGGCGCGGGGTCGTGTGAAGGGGTACAATGAGCAGTTCTTC; cdr3_aa: CASSRGARGRVKGYNEQFF
d_call: .; clone_size: .; v_call: TRBV2; j_call: TRBJ2-3; cdr3_nt: TGTGCCAGCTTAGGGGGCACAGATACGCAGTATTTT; cdr3_aa: CASLGGTDTQYF
d_call: TRBD1; clone_size: .; v_call: TRBV27; j_call: TRBJ1-1; cdr3_nt: TGTGCCAGCAGTTCCGCCCCCGGCAGGGGGGAGAAGGCTGAAGCTTTCTTT; cdr3_aa: CASSSAPGRGEKAEAFF
d_call: .; clone_size: .; v_call: TRBV21-1; j_call: TRBJ1-2; cdr3_nt: TGTGCCAGCAGCGGACGACAGGGGGCCTACTATGGCTACACCTTC; cdr3_aa: CASSGRQGAYYGYTF
d_call: .; clone_size: .; v_call: TRBV28; j_call: TRBJ2-7; cdr3_nt: TGTGCCAGCAGTCCCCTAACGGACAGATCCTACGAGCAGTACTTC; cdr3_aa: CASSPLTDRSYEQYF
d_call: .; clone_size: once; v_call: TRBV29-1; j_call: TRBJ2-2; cdr3_nt: TGCAGCGTTGAAGATCGGGGCGGGGCGAACACCGGGGAGCTGTTTTTT; cdr3_aa: CSVEDRGGANTGELFF
d_call: .; clone_size: .; v_call: TRBV4-2; j_call: TRBJ2-7; cdr3_nt: TGTGCCAGCAGCCAAGACCTGGGCGGGCCCTACGAGCAGTACTTC; cdr3_aa: CASSQDLGGPYEQYF
d_call: .; clone_size: .; v_call: TRBV6-5; j_call: TRBJ2-7; cdr3_nt: TGTGCCAGCAGTCCCGGGACAACCTACGAGCAGTACTTC; cdr3_aa: CASSPGTTYEQYF
d_call: .; clone_size: .; v_call: TRBV18; j_call: TRBJ2-7; cdr3_nt: TGTGCCAGCTCCCGCGCCGGACAGCTGGAGCAGTACTTC; cdr3_aa: CASSRAGQLEQYF
d_call: .; clone_size: .; v_call: TRBV6-5; j_call: TRBJ1-4; cdr3_nt: TGTGCCAGCCGCGGTTGGGTTTCGGGTAATGAAAAACTGTTTTTT; cdr3_aa: CASRGWVSGNEKLFF
d_call: .; clone_size: few; v_call: TRBV5-1; j_call: TRBJ1-2; cdr3_nt: TGCGCCAGCAGCTTGGCTGCTAACTATGGCTACACCTTC; cdr3_aa: CASSLAANYGYTF
d_call: TRBD2; clone_size: few; v_call: TRBV19; j_call: TRBJ2-1; cdr3_nt: TGTGCCAGTAGTGGACTAGCGGGAAATTATAATGAGCAGTTCTTC; cdr3_aa: CASSGLAGNYNEQFF
d_call: TRBD2; clone_size: .; v_call: TRBV4-3; j_call: TRBJ2-3; cdr3_nt: TGCGCCAGCAGCCAAGTACTAGCGGGAGGGAGAGATACGCAGTATTTT; cdr3_aa: CASSQVLAGGRDTQYF
d_call: TRBD1; clone_size: .; v_call: TRBV13; j_call: TRBJ1-1; cdr3_nt: TGTGCCAGCAGCGGACAGGGTTACACTGAAGCTTTCTTT; cdr3_aa: CASSGQGYTEAFF
d_call: TRBD1; clone_size: .; v_call: TRBV10-3; j_call: TRBJ2-7; cdr3_nt: TGTGCCACGGTCGTGGGGACAGGCGCCTACGAGCAGTACTTC; cdr3_aa: CATVVGTGAYEQYF
d_call: .; clone_size: .; v_call: TRBV15; j_call: TRBJ1-5; cdr3_nt: TGTGCCACAGGGGTGACTCAGGGTAGCAATCAGCCCCAGCATTTT; cdr3_aa: CATGVTQGSNQPQHF
d_call: .; clone_size: .; v_call: TRBV5-1; j_call: TRBJ1-3; cdr3_nt: TGCGCCAGCAGCTTGGACCCGAGACAGGCCTCTGGAAACACCATATATTTT; cdr3_aa: CASSLDPRQASGNTIYF